A selection of T cell receptor beta chains follows, all from one sample in a study of molecular identifiers for immune sequencing clone quantification. TCRdb analysed the PCR reads with MiXCR anew, one entry per CDR3 protein. The data show about half a million distinct CDR3 sequences, around 25% seen once. The sequenced material came from naive CD8+ T cells from blood, with Jurkat cell RNA spiked in. These receptors came from a human donor in good health. Some libraries in this study had Jurkat cell RNA spiked in. Both conserved end residues are part of each CDR3. The order of the fields is J gene, V gene, clone size, CDR3 length, D gene, CDR3 protein, CDR3 DNA. A D gene is named only where the DNA matches it firmly. Clone size is not always given. Where it is, it says once, few, many or a class for expanded clones.

>TRBJ2-1|TRBV6-2/TRBV6-3|few|14|.
CASSYTGAGNEQFF
TGTGCCAGCAGTTACACGGGTGCCGGCAATGAGCAGTTCTTC
>TRBJ2-3|TRBV4-3|many|17|TRBD2
CASSQGAREAPTDTQYF
TGCGCCAGCAGCCAAGGGGCGCGGGAGGCCCCCACAGATACGCAGTATTTT
>TRBJ2-1|TRBV13|.|15|TRBD1
CASSPPTGEVYEQFF
TGTGCCAGCAGCCCCCCGACAGGGGAGGTGTATGAGCAGTTCTTC
>TRBJ2-7|TRBV7-9|many|14|TRBD2
CASGRSSGGYEQYF
TGTGCCAGCGGGCGATCTAGCGGGGGGTACGAGCAGTACTTC
>TRBJ2-7|TRBV4-1|.|16|TRBD1
CASSPQEGQATYEQYF
TGCGCCAGCAGCCCCCAAGAGGGACAGGCGACATACGAGCAGTACTTC
>TRBJ2-7|TRBV12-3/TRBV12-4|.|15|.
CASSSGFTGAGEQYF
TGTGCCAGCAGTTCCGGATTCACGGGTGCTGGCGAGCAGTACTTC
>TRBJ1-1|TRBV28|.|17|.
CASSPLGRKLPNTEAFF
TGTGCCAGCAGCCCCCTGGGCAGAAAACTACCGAACACTGAAGCTTTCTTT
>TRBJ2-2|TRBV5-4|few|14|.
CASSLWDNPGELFF
TGTGCCAGCAGCTTGTGGGACAATCCCGGGGAGCTGTTTTTT
>TRBJ2-7|TRBV6-2/TRBV6-3|few|13|.
CASSRQAYYEQYF
TGTGCCAGCAGTCGACAGGCTTACTACGAGCAGTACTTC
>TRBJ2-6|TRBV5-4|.|17|TRBD2
CASSLSGGGSGANVLTF
TGTGCCAGCAGCCTTAGCGGGGGCGGGTCTGGGGCCAACGTCCTGACTTTC
>TRBJ2-3|TRBV10-3|many|17|.
CAISGAGPLPGTDTQYF
TGTGCCATCAGTGGGGCGGGACCCCTTCCCGGCACAGATACGCAGTATTTT
>TRBJ1-5|TRBV7-9|many|14|TRBD1
CASSSGTAAQPQHF
TGTGCCAGCAGCTCCGGGACAGCGGCTCAGCCCCAGCATTTT
>TRBJ1-2|TRBV27|.|13|.
CASSLGTGYGYTF
TGTGCCAGCAGTTTAGGAACGGGGTATGGCTACACCTTC
>TRBJ2-3|TRBV7-9|.|18|TRBD2
CASSPPPRLAGGTDMQYF
TGTGCCAGCAGCCCCCCACCCCGGCTAGCGGGGGGGACAGATATGCAGTATTTT
>TRBJ2-3|TRBV20-1|.|17|TRBD2
CSARESRTSGKVDTQYF
TGCAGTGCTAGAGAGTCTAGAACTAGCGGGAAGGTAGATACGCAGTATTTT
>TRBJ1-5|TRBV19|few|15|TRBD1
CASSIGQGVNQPQHF
TGTGCCAGTAGTATAGGACAGGGGGTCAATCAGCCCCAGCATTTT
>TRBJ2-1|TRBV6-1|.|18|TRBD2
CASRPGTSGGAAYNEQFF
TGTGCCAGCCGACCCGGGACTAGCGGGGGGGCCGCTTACAATGAGCAGTTCTTC
>TRBJ2-7|TRBV20-1|.|14|TRBD2
CRATFRAGAGEQYF
TGCAGGGCTACATTCCGAGCGGGGGCGGGAGAGCAGTACTTC
>TRBJ2-2|TRBV19|few|12|.
CASTVDTGELFF
TGTGCCAGTACCGTAGACACCGGGGAGCTGTTTTTT
>TRBJ1-4|TRBV5-1|many|17|.
CASSPWRQGATNEKLFF
TGCGCCAGCAGCCCATGGCGGCAGGGAGCAACTAATGAAAAACTGTTTTTT
>TRBJ1-3|TRBV4-3|many|15|.
CASSQDNPPGNTIYF
TGCGCCAGCAGCCAAGATAACCCTCCCGGAAACACCATATATTTT
>TRBJ2-6|TRBV9|.|17|TRBD1
CASSEVQGAFGANVLTF
TGTGCCAGCAGCGAGGTACAGGGGGCGTTCGGGGCCAACGTCCTGACTTTC
>TRBJ2-5|TRBV14|many|13|.
CASSSWVQETQYF
TGTGCCAGCAGTTCTTGGGTTCAGGAGACCCAGTACTTC
>TRBJ2-7|TRBV20-1|.|11|.
CSATGYYEQYF
TGCAGTGCCACCGGATACTACGAGCAGTACTTC
>TRBJ1-5|TRBV19|once|14|.
CASGLFDSYQPQHF
TGTGCCAGTGGGCTATTTGACAGCTATCAGCCCCAGCATTTT
>TRBJ2-3|TRBV6-5|.|14|.
CASSFHNGGDTQYF
TGTGCCAGCAGTTTTCACAACGGCGGAGATACGCAGTATTTT
>TRBJ1-1|TRBV9|.|14|.
CASSVGGGVIEAFF
TGTGCCAGCAGCGTAGGAGGGGGTGTCATTGAAGCTTTCTTT
>TRBJ1-2|TRBV7-8|few|16|.
CASTPGPGSANYGYTF
TGTGCCAGCACCCCCGGTCCCGGCTCGGCTAACTATGGCTACACCTTC
>TRBJ1-6|TRBV19|.|17|TRBD1
CASRPGQGALYNSPLHF
TGTGCCAGTAGACCCGGACAGGGGGCTCTCTATAATTCACCCCTCCACTTT
>TRBJ1-2|TRBV27|.|14|TRBD1
CASRTGGGVYGYTF
TGTGCCAGCAGAACCGGAGGGGGCGTATATGGCTACACCTTC
>TRBJ2-5|TRBV12-3/TRBV12-4|.|15|.
CASSLRDQGMGTQYF
TGTGCCAGCAGTTTACGCGACCAGGGAATGGGGACCCAGTACTTC
>TRBJ1-1|TRBV6-2/TRBV6-3|.|17|TRBD1
CASTFSRDRGWVTEAFF
TGTGCCAGCACCTTTTCCCGGGACAGGGGTTGGGTCACTGAAGCTTTCTTT
>TRBJ2-7|TRBV7-9|many|16|TRBD2
CASSSTSGGPSYEQYF
TGTGCCAGCAGCTCAACTAGCGGGGGGCCCTCCTACGAGCAGTACTTC
>TRBJ2-7|TRBV20-1|few|15|.
CSARDLGLIAYEQYF
TGCAGTGCTAGAGACTTAGGGCTTATAGCCTACGAGCAGTACTTC
>TRBJ2-7|TRBV28|few|15|TRBD1
CASSWPGTGLYEQYF
TGTGCCAGCAGTTGGCCCGGGACAGGTTTATACGAGCAGTACTTC
>TRBJ2-7|TRBV4-3|.|17|TRBD2
CASSRDLAGALSYGQYF
TGCGCCAGCAGCCGGGACTTAGCGGGAGCCCTCTCCTACGGGCAGTACTTC
>TRBJ1-1|TRBV6-2/TRBV6-3|.|17|TRBD1
CASSYPTRTGLRTEAFF
TGTGCCAGCAGTTACCCTACCCGGACAGGGCTTCGGACTGAAGCTTTCTTT
>TRBJ2-2|TRBV20-1|few|18|TRBD2
CSARDLTETSGNTGELFF
TGCAGTGCTAGAGACCTAACCGAGACTAGCGGGAACACCGGGGAGCTGTTTTTT
>TRBJ2-5|TRBV28|many|14|.
CASTPHGGQGTQYF
TGTGCCAGCACCCCACACGGGGGGCAGGGGACCCAGTACTTC
>TRBJ1-5|TRBV7-2|.|17|.
CASRRRRRHQSNQPQHF
TGTGCCAGCAGGCGCCGCCGCCGACACCAGAGCAATCAGCCCCAGCATTTT
>TRBJ2-7|TRBV5-1|many|14|TRBD2
CASSWTSGNPEQYF
TGCGCCAGCAGCTGGACTAGCGGGAACCCCGAGCAGTACTTC
>TRBJ1-1|TRBV28|many|13|.
CASSFGQNTEAFF
TGTGCCAGCAGTTTTGGCCAGAACACTGAAGCTTTCTTT
>TRBJ2-1|TRBV7-3|few|15|.
CASSSLGGARNEQFF
TGTGCCAGCAGCTCCCTCGGGGGAGCGCGCAATGAGCAGTTCTTC
>TRBJ2-5|TRBV2|few|18|TRBD1
CASSETSLAGGLQETQYF
TGTGCCAGCAGTGAAACGTCCTTGGCAGGGGGTTTACAAGAGACCCAGTACTTC
>TRBJ2-3|TRBV7-9|many|17|TRBD2
CASSSSTSGSVRDTQYF
TGTGCCAGCAGCTCCTCAACTAGCGGGAGCGTGAGGGATACGCAGTATTTT
>TRBJ1-2|TRBV9|once|14|TRBD1
CTSSPTGGDYGYTF
TGTACCAGCAGCCCCACAGGGGGCGACTATGGCTACACCTTC
>TRBJ1-1|TRBV6-2/TRBV6-3|many|17|.
CASRIRDSRIPNTEAFF
TGTGCCAGCCGAATTCGGGACTCTAGAATACCGAACACTGAAGCTTTCTTT
>TRBJ2-1|TRBV28|.|13|.
CASSSRDNNEQFF
TGTGCCAGCAGTTCCAGGGATAACAATGAGCAGTTCTTC
>TRBJ1-1|TRBV20-1|many|11|.
CSATEGTEAFF
TGCAGTGCTACTGAAGGCACTGAAGCTTTCTTT